Following are 26 T cell receptor beta chains from one sample sequenced in a study of T cell changes during pregnancy in multiple sclerosis. Clones were sequenced by immunoSEQ multiplex PCR, and TCRdb holds only the in-frame ones, with some missing. This sample has approximately 73,000 clones, with approximately 92% found just once. This specimen consisted of CD4+ T cells from peripheral blood mononuclear cells, obtained before pregnancy. The receptors stem from a female donor with multiple sclerosis, enrolled in a pregnancy study.

About this clone itself: The junction departs from the called germline gene at one end, perhaps through a read error. DNA of the CDR3: TGTGCCAGCAGCCAAGAGTTCGCTCTCCGGGGGGGCGGCACGGATTTT. Protein sequence: CASSQEFALRGGGTDF. This rearrangement joins TRBV4-2 to TRBJ2-3; 8 nucleotides agree with TRBD2. CDR1 LGHNA and CDR2 YNFKEQ come from the germline V gene. CDR3 length: 16 residues.

The V call is TRBV5-4, the J call TRBJ2-5; TRBD2 agrees at 12 bases. CDR3 size: 16 residues. Germline V gene sequence: CDR1 SGHNT, CDR2 YYREEE (reference sequence). The trim removed 4 bases at V and 0 bases at J, leaving 4 bases unmatched. CDR3 DNA sequence: TGTGCCAGCAGCCTTCGGACTAGCGGGGACCAAGAGACCCAGTACTTC. Translating it yields CASSLRTSGDQETQYF.

V is TRBV5-4 and J is TRBJ2-5, with 7 bases matching TRBD2. The CDR3 is 13 residues long. Germline V gene lookup returns CDR1 SGHNT and CDR2 YYREEE (reference sequence). The ends lost 3 bases at V and 4 bases at J; junction bases unmatched: 3. This chain's CDR3 is CASSWGGTETQYF. The CDR3 region has the DNA TGTGCCAGCAGCTGGGGAGGGACAGAGACCCAGTACTTC.

The chain combines TRBV4-2 with TRBJ1-1; perhaps TRBD1 as D (5 bases). Trimming shortened V by 1 base and J by 3 bases, and 12 bases separated the two germline ends. This CDR3 contains 15 residues. Per the germline V gene, CDR1 is LGHNA and CDR2 is YNFKEQ. CDR3 protein: CASSQVTGGDTEAFF. The CDR3 DNA is TGTGCCAGCAGCCAAGTTACGGGGGGGGACACTGAAGCTTTCTTT.

J is TRBJ1-1 and V is TRBV15, with D maybe TRBD1 (5 bases). Per the germline V gene, CDR1 is LNHNV and CDR2 is YYDKDF (reference sequence). This CDR3 comprises 15 residues. Trimming took off 1 base at V and 3 bases at J, with 12 bases between the two ends. The CDR3 DNA reads TGTGCCACCAGCAGAGCGGGGGGTAGGGACACTGAAGCTTTCTTT. Translating it yields CATSRAGGRDTEAFF.

The chain links TRBV6-1 to TRBJ1-6; D is unclear. V was trimmed by 2 bases and J by 5 bases, leaving 10 bases between them. The germline V gene encodes CDR1 MNHNS and CDR2 SASEGT. This CDR3 is 15 amino acids long. The CDR3 is CASSESGVDNSPLHF. The CDR3 bases are TGTGCCAGCAGTGAATCCGGGGTTGATAATTCACCCCTCCACTTT.

The V and J genes are TRBV5-4 and TRBJ2-3, with a weak D call TRBD2 (5 bases). Trimming pared 4 bases from V and 3 bases from J, leaving 9 bases between. Germline V lookup: CDR1 SGHNT, CDR2 YYREEE (reference sequence). The CDR3 is made up of 13 amino acids. The chain's CDR3 is CASSPPGTDTQYF. The CDR3 DNA follows: TGTGCCAGCAGCCCGCCGGGAACAGATACGCAGTATTTT. Complete variable domain (other parts from reference TRBV5-4 and TRBJ2-3): ETGVTQSPTHLIKTRGQQVTLRCSSQSGHNTVSWYQQALGQGPQFIFQYYREEENGRGNFPPRFSGLQFPNYSSELNVNALELDDSALYLCASSPPGTDTQYFGPGTRLTVL.

The rearrangement links TRBV27 to TRBJ1-5; 7 bases are a match to TRBD1. Germline lookup yields CDR1 MNHEY and CDR2 SMNVEV (reference sequence). The trim removed 6 bases at V and 5 bases at J, leaving 10 bases unmatched. The CDR3 totals 15 residues. As DNA, the CDR3 is TGTGCCAGCAGCCGAACGACAGGGTGGGATCAGCCCCAGCATTTT. It specifies CASSRTTGWDQPQHF.

This clone has a handful of counts. J is TRBJ1-2 and V is TRBV5-8; a possible D gene is TRBD1 (6 bases). Between the trimmed V and J ends, which lost 5 bases and 7 bases, there was a span of 15 bases. This CDR3 contains 13 residues. The V gene's germline CDR1 is SGHTS and CDR2 YDEGEE. Written as DNA, the CDR3 is TGTGCCAGCAGGGACAGAGGACAGCTTGGCTACACCTTC. Protein sequence: CASRDRGQLGYTF.

This chain uses TRBV5-4 with TRBJ2-3; 10 bases are shared with TRBD1. V shed 3 bases, J shed 7 bases, and the junction held 20 bases outside the gene matches. CDR3 length: 19 amino acids. Germline-derived CDR1 and CDR2 are SGHNT and YYREEE (reference sequence). CDR3 residues: CASSSGQGYSGRGPHTQYF. The CDR3 DNA is TGTGCCAGCAGCTCGGGACAGGGGTACAGCGGGAGAGGGCCCCATACGCAGTATTTT.

The chain has TRBV5-1 and TRBJ1-1; 7 bases fit TRBD1. CDR3 size: 17 residues. Losses at the gene ends were 0 bases for V and 0 bases for J; bases not matched to a gene: 8. CDR1 and CDR2 from the germline V gene are SGHRS and YFSETQ. The CDR3 is CASSLGAGTVMNTEAFF. The CDR3 DNA reads TGCGCCAGCAGCTTGGGGGCCGGGACAGTCATGAACACTGAAGCTTTCTTT.

J is TRBJ2-1 and V is TRBV4-2; TRBD2 matches 14 bases. The CDR3 is 16 amino acids. V trimming: 5 bases; J trimming: 4 bases; junction bases outside the gene matches: 4. Germline V CDR1 and CDR2: LGHNA, YNFKEQ. CDR3 nucleotide sequence: TGTGCCAGCAGCAAGGGGACTAGCGGGAGATACAATGAGCAGTTCTTC. Translation gives CASSKGTSGRYNEQFF.

The chain couples TRBV30 to TRBJ2-5, with TRBD1 identical over 7 bases. The CDR3 is 14 amino acids. Trimming at V came to 2 bases and at J to 1 base, leaving 4 bases not matched to a gene. Germline assignment: CDR1 GTSNPN and CDR2 SVGIG (reference sequence). CDR3 in amino acids: CAWSLGTVQETQYF. The CDR3 region has the DNA TGTGCCTGGAGTCTAGGGACAGTCCAAGAGACCCAGTACTTC.

The gene calls are TRBV5-1 and TRBJ2-6; 9 bases are shared with TRBD2. The CDR3 is 17 residues long. Germline CDR1 reads SGHRS; CDR2 reads YFSETQ. V shed 6 bases, J shed 1 base, and the junction held 8 bases outside the gene matches. In nucleotides, the CDR3 is TGCGCCAGCAAAGGCCTTGCGGGGGGGTCTGGGGCCAACGTCCTGACTTTC. Amino acid sequence: CASKGLAGGSGANVLTF.

This chain joins TRBV10-3 and TRBJ2-5; the D gene is possibly TRBD1 (5 bases). Per the germline V gene, CDR1 is ENHRY and CDR2 is SYGVKD. V lost 0 bases to trimming and J lost 4 bases, with 6 bases between them. The CDR3 contains 13 residues. The CDR3 DNA reads as TGTGCCATCAGTGAGTCGCAGGGAGAGACCCAGTACTTC. This translates into CAISESQGETQYF.

The chain links TRBV6-4 to TRBJ1-1; TRBD1 aligns across 8 bases. This CDR3 region has 13 residues. The J segment lost 5 bases and the V segment lost 5 bases, leaving 4 bases of the junction unmatched. Germline V gene sequence: CDR1 MRHNA, CDR2 SNTAGT. The chain's CDR3 is CASSFTGGTEAFF. The CDR3, as DNA: TGTGCCAGCAGTTTCACAGGGGGGACTGAAGCTTTCTTT.

The chain couples TRBV5-8 to TRBJ1-5, with D uncertain. The germline V and J ends were trimmed by 1 base and 6 bases, with 5 bases remaining between them. Per germline, CDR1 SGHTS and CDR2 YDEGEE. The CDR3 runs 12 residues. CDR3 sequence: CASSLFSQPQHF. For the CDR3, the DNA is TGTGCCAGCAGCTTGTTCAGTCAGCCCCAGCATTTT.

The V call is TRBV14, the J call TRBJ2-7; D is perhaps TRBD2 (5 bases). CDR1 is SGHDN and CDR2 is FVKESK in the germline V gene. V gave up 5 bases and J gave up 4 bases, with 15 bases separating them. The CDR3 consists of 14 residues. CDR3 in DNA: TGTGCCAGCAGCGACGGGCCACGGGAATACGAGCAGTACTTC. The encoded protein is CASSDGPREYEQYF. The complete variable domain, with remaining parts taken from reference TRBV14 and TRBJ2-7, reads EAGVTQFPSHSVIEKGQTVTLRCDPISGHDNLYWYRRVMGKEIKFLLHFVKESKQDESGMPNNRFLAERTGGTYSTLKVQPAELEDSGVYFCASSDGPREYEQYFGPGTRLTVT.

The J gene is TRBJ2-3, the V gene TRBV30, with D hard to call. V was pared by 2 bases and J by 3 bases, with 15 bases between. Germline V gene lookup returns CDR1 GTSNPN and CDR2 SVGIG (reference sequence). The CDR3 covers 15 residues. The CDR3: CAWSKMSPATDTQYF. DNA for the CDR3: TGTGCCTGGAGTAAAATGAGTCCAGCGACAGATACGCAGTATTTT.

The genes are TRBV6-1 and TRBJ1-1, with D maybe TRBD1 (5 bases). The CDR3 consists of 16 residues. The V gene lost 4 bases and the J gene lost 4 bases, with 19 bases spanning the gap. CDR1 MNHNS and CDR2 SASEGT come from the germline V gene. DNA for the CDR3: TGTGCCAGCAGTGGCCCTCGCGGGGGAGTGGGCACTGAAGCTTTCTTT. Protein: CASSGPRGGVGTEAFF.

CDR3 amino acids: CASRAGQGYGYTF. For the CDR3, the DNA is TGTGCCAGCAGGGCGGGACAGGGGTATGGCTACACCTTC. The rearrangement links TRBV27 to TRBJ1-2; 10 bases map to TRBD1. With 6 bases clipped from V and 5 bases from J, the junction kept 3 bases outside the gene matches. CDR3 size: 13 residues. The V gene's germline CDR1 is MNHEY and CDR2 SMNVEV (reference sequence).

The chain uses TRBV5-4 and TRBJ2-2, with 8 bases fitting TRBD1. V shed 3 bases and J 5 bases; nucleotides not matched to a gene: 9. CDR1 and CDR2 from the germline V gene are SGHNT and YYREEE (reference sequence). The CDR3 totals 16 residues. Here the CDR3 DNA reads TGTGCCAGCAGCTCACCGGACAGGGCGATTACCGGGGAGCTGTTTTTT. Residues: CASSSPDRAITGELFF.

The chain uses TRBV6-1 and TRBJ2-1, with D maybe TRBD2 (7 bases). CDR1 and CDR2 from the germline V gene are MNHNS and SASEGT. Trimming removed 3 bases at V and 0 bases at J, with 18 bases between. The CDR3 contains 18 residues. This chain's CDR3 is CASSDTGGGRRSYNEQFF. The CDR3 nucleotides read TGTGCCAGCAGTGACACGGGCGGGGGCCGTCGCTCCTACAATGAGCAGTTCTTC.

This clone is a singleton in its sample. This sequence joins TRBV2 and TRBJ1-3, with 7 bases matching TRBD1. Germline loops: CDR1 SNHLY, CDR2 FYNNEI. This CDR3 has 15 amino acids. V gave up 5 bases and J gave up 2 bases; unmatched junction bases: 6. DNA for the CDR3: TGTGCCAGCAGTCTTAAACAGGGGACTGGAAACACCATATATTTT. Protein: CASSLKQGTGNTIYF. Full variable domain (outside the CDR3, taken from reference TRBV2 and TRBJ1-3): EPEVTQTPSHQVTQMGQEVILRCVPISNHLYFYWYRQILGQKVEFLVSFYNNEISEKSEIFDDQFSVERPDGSNFTLKIRSTKLEDSAMYFCASSLKQGTGNTIYFGEGSWLTVV.

The gene calls are TRBV19 and TRBJ1-5, with 7 bases matching TRBD1. CDR1 and CDR2 from the germline V gene are LNHDA and SQIVND (reference sequence). The CDR3 sequence is 15 residues long. V gave up 2 bases and J gave up 1 base; unmatched junction bases: 2. The CDR3, as DNA: TGTGCCAGTAGTATAACCAGGGGGAGCAATCAGCCCCAGCATTTT. This sequence encodes CASSITRGSNQPQHF.

V is TRBV5-3 and J is TRBJ1-2, with D hard to call. TRBV5-3 carries the ORF label, with uncertain function. This CDR3 spans 16 amino acids. CDR3 sequence (DNA): TGTGCGTCTCCCCGGGGAATAGGGCGGGTTGACTATGGCTACACCTTC. Translating it yields CASPRGIGRVDYGYTF.